A selection of T cell receptor beta chains follows, all from one sample in a study of blood T cell repertoires in COVID-19. The table came from immunoSEQ multiplex PCR; TCRdb's copy has only in-frame clones and leaves some out. The sample has about 110,000 clones, 65% to 90% seen once. The material sequenced was peripheral blood. These receptors all stem from a woman aged 55-69 years with acute or convalescent COVID-19. Both conserved end residues are part of each CDR3. D genes are given only for firm matches.

D | J | V | CDR3
- | TRBJ2-7 | TRBV3-1/TRBV3-2 | CASSQVGDSLYEQYF
- | TRBJ1-1 | TRBV10-3 | CAISAHQENTEAFF
- | TRBJ2-7 | TRBV29-1 | CSVAQGRYEQYF
- | TRBJ1-1 | TRBV4-2 | CASSQAPTGDTEAFF
TRBD2 | TRBJ2-1 | TRBV7-3 | CASSLGGFPGLVQNEQFF
- | TRBJ1-6 | TRBV6-6 | CASSRGLNSPLHF
TRBD2 | TRBJ2-1 | TRBV9 | CASSVAADGGFYDEQFF
- | TRBJ2-1 | TRBV9 | CASSVQGLQGSEQFF
- | TRBJ1-2 | TRBV5-6 | CASSLGPGNYGYTF
- | TRBJ1-3 | TRBV5-5 | CASSLWGEPSGNTIYF
- | TRBJ2-7 | TRBV28 | CASSLIGGRYYEQYF
- | TRBJ2-4 | TRBV30 | CAWSPGVTKNIQYF
TRBD1 | TRBJ1-1 | TRBV10-2 | CASSELQGGITEAFF
TRBD1 | TRBJ1-1 | TRBV12-5 | CASGLVGRGRGAEAFF
TRBD2 | TRBJ2-7 | TRBV7-2 | CASSVTSGVSYEQYF
TRBD1 | TRBJ2-7 | TRBV9 | CASSRGGQGNEQYF
- | TRBJ2-5 | TRBV7-2 | CASSSLGWGETQYF
TRBD1 | TRBJ1-1 | TRBV7-2 | CASSFMDRPNTEAFF
- | TRBJ2-7 | TRBV19 | CASSWGHLSSGEQYF
- | TRBJ1-4 | TRBV11-2 | CASSSRGGYLEKLFF
TRBD2 | TRBJ2-1 | TRBV11-3 | CASSPGGAYNEQFF
- | TRBJ1-2 | TRBV19 | CASSISSSNYGYTF
TRBD1 | TRBJ1-4 | TRBV7-2 | CASSPQGADEKLFF
- | TRBJ1-2 | TRBV30 | CAWSVSYLGYTF
- | TRBJ1-2 | TRBV5-3 | CARSLLGGHRYGYTF
TRBD2 | TRBJ2-3 | TRBV9 | CASGPSGMTDTQYF
TRBD2 | TRBJ2-1 | TRBV7-2 | CASSLRIPSGGGEQFF
- | TRBJ1-4 | TRBV14 | CASSQVMSEKLFF
TRBD1 | TRBJ2-1 | TRBV11-3 | CASSWTGFDEQFF
- | TRBJ2-7 | TRBV29-1 | CSVGYKPYEQYF
- | TRBJ1-2 | TRBV2 | CASSVRAGDGYTF
TRBD2 | TRBJ2-2 | TRBV5-1 | CASSPGGTNTGELFF
- | TRBJ1-3 | TRBV11-3 | CASSLPSSGNTIYF
TRBD1 | TRBJ2-7 | TRBV3-1/TRBV3-2 | CASSQDPDRGGYEQYF
TRBD1 | TRBJ1-2 | TRBV30 | CAWSPRGDYGYTF
- | TRBJ2-5 | TRBV5-4 | CASSLGGRSSGETQYF
- | TRBJ1-5 | TRBV28 | CASSGGEGNQPQHF
TRBD1 | TRBJ2-2 | TRBV7-3 | CASSLRQGVETGELFF
- | TRBJ1-5 | TRBV4-3 | CASSQERSIQPQHF
TRBD1 | TRBJ2-7 | TRBV6-1 | CASSVRIGTATYEQYF
TRBD2 | TRBJ2-5 | TRBV5-1 | CASSQGTSASGVETQYF
- | TRBJ1-5 | TRBV5-1 | CASSLGSGANQPQHF
TRBD2 | TRBJ2-5 | TRBV5-6 | CASSSTGGWETQYF
- | TRBJ2-2 | TRBV7-3 | CASSLNLNTGELFF
- | TRBJ2-1 | TRBV6-5 | CASSYSSLGSYEQFF
- | TRBJ2-3 | TRBV4-3 | CASSQGVADTQYF
TRBD2 | TRBJ2-2 | TRBV28 | CASSLPGLATGELFF
- | TRBJ1-1 | TRBV7-9 | CASSRNSNTEAFF
- | TRBJ1-5 | TRBV6-5 | CASSNPGDSNQPQHF
TRBD2 | TRBJ2-2 | TRBV19 | CASQGLAGTGELFF
- | TRBJ2-3 | TRBV7-3 | CASSLNPRGTDTQYF
- | TRBJ1-5 | TRBV3-1/TRBV3-2 | CASSAFGPKWFQPQHF
TRBD1 | TRBJ1-6 | TRBV7-3 | CASNRQGTPLHF
TRBD2 | TRBJ2-2 | TRBV19 | CASSPLLSGGAPGELFF
- | TRBJ1-4 | TRBV5-1 | CASSLAEVTNEKLFF
- | TRBJ1-2 | TRBV12-5 | CASKGGTPNYGYTF
TRBD2 | TRBJ2-3 | TRBV19 | CASSPRGGADTQYF